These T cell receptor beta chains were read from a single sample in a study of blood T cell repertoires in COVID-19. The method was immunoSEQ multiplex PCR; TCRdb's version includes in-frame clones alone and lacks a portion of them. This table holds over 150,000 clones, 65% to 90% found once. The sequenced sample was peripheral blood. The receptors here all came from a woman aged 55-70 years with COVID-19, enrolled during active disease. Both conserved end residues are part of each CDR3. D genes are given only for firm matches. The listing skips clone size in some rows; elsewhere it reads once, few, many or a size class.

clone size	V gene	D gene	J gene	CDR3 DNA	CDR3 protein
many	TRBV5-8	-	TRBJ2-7	TGTGCCAGCAGCTTGACAGGCCTGGGCCTCTACGAGCAGTACTTC	CASSLTGLGLYEQYF
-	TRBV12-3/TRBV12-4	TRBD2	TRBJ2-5	TGTGCCAGCAGTCGACTAGCGGGAGAGACCCAGTACTTC	CASSRLAGETQYF
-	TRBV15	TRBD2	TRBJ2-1	TGTGCCACCAGCAGAGGGGAGGGTTCGCAGTTCTTC	CATSRGEGSQFF
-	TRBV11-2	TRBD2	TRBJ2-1	TGTGCCAGCAGCCCCCGGACTAGCGGGAGGATCTACAATGAGCAGTTCTTC	CASSPRTSGRIYNEQFF
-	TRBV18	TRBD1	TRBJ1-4	TGTGCCAGCTCCCGAGACAGGGGAGATAATGAAAAACTGTTTTTT	CASSRDRGDNEKLFF
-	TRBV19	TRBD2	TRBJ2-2	TGTGCCAGTAGTATAGGGGACTACTCGAACACCGGGGAGCTGTTTTTT	CASSIGDYSNTGELFF
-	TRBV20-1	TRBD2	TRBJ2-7	TGCAGTGCTAGTGGGGCCCTAGCGGTCTCCTACGAGCAGTACTTC	CSASGALAVSYEQYF
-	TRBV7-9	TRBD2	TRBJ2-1	TGTGCCAGCAGCGGCCGGAGGCTAGCGGGAGTCGGATCCTACAATGAGCAGTTCTTC	CASSGRRLAGVGSYNEQFF
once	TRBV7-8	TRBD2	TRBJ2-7	TGTGCCAGCAGGAGCGGGAGAGGGAGCTACGAGCAGTACTTC	CASRSGRGSYEQYF
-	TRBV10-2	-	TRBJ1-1	TGCGCCAGCAGAACAGGGTCAGGGACTGAAGCTTTCTTT	CASRTGSGTEAFF
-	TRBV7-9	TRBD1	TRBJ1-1	TGTGCCAGCAGCCCCTGGACAGGGGGGAACACTGAAGCTTTCTTT	CASSPWTGGNTEAFF
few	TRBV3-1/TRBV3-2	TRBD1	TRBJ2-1	TGTGCCAGCAGCCTGGGACAGAACAATGAGCAGTTCTTC	CASSLGQNNEQFF
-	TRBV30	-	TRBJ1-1	TGTGCCTGGAGTAAGAGTGAGATCACTGAAGCTTTCTTT	CAWSKSEITEAFF
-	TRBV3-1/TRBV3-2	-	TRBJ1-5	TGTGCCAGCAGCCCCCTCGGTAGGGGGTTCCCTCAGCCCCAGCATTTT	CASSPLGRGFPQPQHF
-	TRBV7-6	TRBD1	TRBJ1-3	TGTGCCAGCAGAACCGGGACAGACTCTGGAAACACCATATATTTT	CASRTGTDSGNTIYF
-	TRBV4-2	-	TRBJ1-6	TGTGCCAGCAGCCAAGATGTGAGGGGGAGGGCACCCCTCCACTTT	CASSQDVRGRAPLHF
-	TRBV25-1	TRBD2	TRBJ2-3	TGTGCCAGCAGTGAAGGCGTCCTAGCGGCCACAGATACGCAGTATTTT	CASSEGVLAATDTQYF
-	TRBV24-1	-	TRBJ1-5	TGTGCCACTAACAGCAGATATAGCAATCAGCCCCAGCATTTT	CATNSRYSNQPQHF
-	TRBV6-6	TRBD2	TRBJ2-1	TGTGCCAGCAACGGACTAGCGGGAGACAATGAGCAGTTCTTC	CASNGLAGDNEQFF
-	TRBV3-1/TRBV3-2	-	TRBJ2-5	TGTGCCAGCAGCCAAGAGTCAGGGTGGACCCAGTACTTC	CASSQESGWTQYF
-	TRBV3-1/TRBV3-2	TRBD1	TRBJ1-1	TGTGCCAGCAGCAATACAGGGGGCGGACACACTGAAGCTTTCTTT	CASSNTGGGHTEAFF
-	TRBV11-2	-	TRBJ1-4	TGTGCCAGCAGCCCGGAGGCCAGACGTGAAAAACTGTTTTTT	CASSPEARREKLFF
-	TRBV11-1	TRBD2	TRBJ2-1	TGTGCCAGCAGCTCCTCGGGACTAGCGGGAATGGAGCAGTTCTTC	CASSSSGLAGMEQFF
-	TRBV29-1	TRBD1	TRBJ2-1	TGCAGCGCCAAAGGGGGCCAATCCTACAATGAGCAGTTCTTC	CSAKGGQSYNEQFF
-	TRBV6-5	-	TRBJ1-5	TGTGCCAGCAGGATAGACGGGACAAAAGGTCAGCCCCAGCATTTT	CASRIDGTKGQPQHF
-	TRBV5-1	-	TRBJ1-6	TGCGCCAGCAGCTCTACAGGCCTCTCCTATAATTCACCCCTCCACTTT	CASSSTGLSYNSPLHF
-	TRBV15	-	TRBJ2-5	TGTGCCACCACAGGTTCCGCTGCCTTCCAAGAGACCCAGTACTTC	CATTGSAAFQETQYF
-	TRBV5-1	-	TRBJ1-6	TGCGCCAGCAGCGTCTCACAGGGTGGGAATTCACCCCTCCACTTT	CASSVSQGGNSPLHF
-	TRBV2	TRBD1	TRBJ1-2	TGTGCCAGCAGAGGGGCCCTCCGAGGGGGCTTGAATGGCTACACCTTC	CASRGALRGGLNGYTF
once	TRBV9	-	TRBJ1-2	TGTGCCAGCAGCGTAGGGCAGGATTCTTGGGGCTACACCTTC	CASSVGQDSWGYTF
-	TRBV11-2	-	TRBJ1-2	TGTGCCAGCACCTCATGGGGGGGGTCTGGCTACACCTTC	CASTSWGGSGYTF
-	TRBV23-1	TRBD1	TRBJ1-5	TGCGCCAGCAGTCAATCGAATGGGACAGGGGGATACGTTTCGACTAGCAATCAGCCCCAGCATTTT	CASSQSNGTGGYVSTSNQPQHF
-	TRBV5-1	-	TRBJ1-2	TGCGCCAGCAGTTCAGGGGAGGGCTACACCTTC	CASSSGEGYTF
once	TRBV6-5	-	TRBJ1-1	TGTGCCGCGGGCCGGGACTACACTGAAGCTTTCTTT	CAAGRDYTEAFF
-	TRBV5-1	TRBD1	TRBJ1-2	TGCGCCAGCAGCTTCGGACAGGGAACCCCGGGCTATGGCTACACCTTC	CASSFGQGTPGYGYTF
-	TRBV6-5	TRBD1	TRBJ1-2	TGTGCCAGCAGCCAAGGGGGCAGGGGCTACACCTTC	CASSQGGRGYTF
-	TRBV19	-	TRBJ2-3	TGTGCCACTCGAGACAGGCCCGGCAGCACAGATACGCAGTATTTT	CATRDRPGSTDTQYF
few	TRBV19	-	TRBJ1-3	TGTGCCAGTAGTCGGCCAGGCTCTGGAAACACCATATATTTT	CASSRPGSGNTIYF
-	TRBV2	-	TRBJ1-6	TGTGCCAGCAGCCCTACGGAGAATTCACCCCTCCACTTT	CASSPTENSPLHF
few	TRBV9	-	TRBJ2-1	TGTGCCAGCAGCGGGGGACTCCACAATGAGCAGTTCTTC	CASSGGLHNEQFF
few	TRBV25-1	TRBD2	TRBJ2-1	TGTGCCAGCAGGACTAGCGGGAAAAACAATGAGCAGTTCTTC	CASRTSGKNNEQFF
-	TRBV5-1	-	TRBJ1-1	TGCGCCAGCAGCTTGGAGGCAGGACTGCTGAACACTGAAGCTTTCTTT	CASSLEAGLLNTEAFF
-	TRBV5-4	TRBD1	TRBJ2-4	TGTGCCAGCAGCTTATACTCCGGGACAGGGCTCCCAGGGGAGTACTTC	CASSLYSGTGLPGEYF
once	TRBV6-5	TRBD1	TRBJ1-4	TGTGCCAGCAGTTACACAGGGGGCGGAAACAATGAAAAACTGTTTTTT	CASSYTGGGNNEKLFF
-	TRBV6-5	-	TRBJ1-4	TGTGCCAGCAGACCGGAGGGCAGCGCTAATGAAAAACTGTTTTTT	CASRPEGSANEKLFF
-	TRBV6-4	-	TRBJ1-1	TGTGCCAGCAGTGTCTCACAGACGGACACTGAAGCTTTCTTT	CASSVSQTDTEAFF
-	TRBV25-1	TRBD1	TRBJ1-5	TGTGCCAGCAAGGGGGCAGGGGAAGGGCAGCCCCAGCATTTT	CASKGAGEGQPQHF